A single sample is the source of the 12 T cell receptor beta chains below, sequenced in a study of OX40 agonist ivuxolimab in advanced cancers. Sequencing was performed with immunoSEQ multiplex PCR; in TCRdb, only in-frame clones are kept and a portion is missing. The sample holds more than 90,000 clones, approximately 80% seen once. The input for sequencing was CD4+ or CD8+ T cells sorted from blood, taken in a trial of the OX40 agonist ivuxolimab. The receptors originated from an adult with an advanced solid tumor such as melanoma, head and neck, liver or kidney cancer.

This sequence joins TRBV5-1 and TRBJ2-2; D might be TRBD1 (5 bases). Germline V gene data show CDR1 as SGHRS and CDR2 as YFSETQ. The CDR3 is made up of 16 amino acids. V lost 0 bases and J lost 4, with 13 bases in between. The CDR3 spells CASSLDQGAVTGELFF. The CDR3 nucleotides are TGCGCCAGCAGCTTGGACCAGGGCGCGGTCACCGGGGAGCTGTTTTTT.

The CDR3 coding sequence is TGTGCCACCAGCAGAGTGAGAACTAGCGGGGGTAACTGGCAGTTCTTC. This gives the protein CATSRVRTSGGNWQFF. The V gene is TRBV15, the J gene TRBJ2-1; 11 positions match TRBD2. CDR1 is LNHNV and CDR2 is YYDKDF in the germline V gene (reference sequence). The CDR3 has 16 amino acids. The V segment lost 1 base and the J segment 12 bases; nucleotides outside the gene matches: 11.

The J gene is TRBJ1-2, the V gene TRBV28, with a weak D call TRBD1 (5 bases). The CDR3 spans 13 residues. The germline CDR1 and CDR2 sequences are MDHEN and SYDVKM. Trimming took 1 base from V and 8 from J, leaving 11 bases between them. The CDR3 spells CASSLSAGIGYTF. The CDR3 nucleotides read TGTGCCAGCAGTTTATCGGCAGGGATCGGCTACACCTTC.

The CDR3 sequence: CASRQGMDRAPDTQYF. CDR3 in DNA: TGTGCCAGTAGGCAGGGGATGGATCGGGCGCCAGATACGCAGTATTTT. This chain uses TRBV19 with TRBJ2-3; weak D call: TRBD1 (6 bases). With 6 bases removed from V and 4 bases from J, the gap between germline ends came to 20 bases. Germline CDR1 and CDR2: LNHDA and SQIVND (reference sequence). The CDR3 extends over 16 amino acids.

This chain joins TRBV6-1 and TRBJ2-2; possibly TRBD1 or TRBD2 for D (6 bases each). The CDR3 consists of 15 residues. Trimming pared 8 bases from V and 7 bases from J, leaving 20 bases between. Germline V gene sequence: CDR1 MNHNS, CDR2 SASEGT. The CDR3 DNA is TGTGCCAGCCGCGGGATGGAGGGGGATAACGGGGAGCTGTTTTTT. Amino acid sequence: CASRGMEGDNGELFF.

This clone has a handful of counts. The chain's CDR3 is CASSPGTGSNQPQHF. The CDR3 DNA follows: TGTGCCAGCAGCCCAGGGACAGGGAGCAATCAGCCCCAGCATTTT. The chain joins TRBV25-1 to TRBJ1-5; 9 nucleotides line up with TRBD1. Germline V gene data show CDR1 as MGHDK and CDR2 as SYGVNS. The CDR3 loop spans 15 amino acids. The ends lost 6 bases at V and 1 base at J; junction bases unmatched: 4.

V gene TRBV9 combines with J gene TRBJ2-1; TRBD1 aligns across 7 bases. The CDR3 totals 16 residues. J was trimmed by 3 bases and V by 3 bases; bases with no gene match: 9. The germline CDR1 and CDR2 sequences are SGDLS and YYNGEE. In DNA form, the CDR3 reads TGTGCCAGCAGCGGAAAAGACAGGGTTCTCTACAATGAGCAGTTCTTC. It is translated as CASSGKDRVLYNEQFF.

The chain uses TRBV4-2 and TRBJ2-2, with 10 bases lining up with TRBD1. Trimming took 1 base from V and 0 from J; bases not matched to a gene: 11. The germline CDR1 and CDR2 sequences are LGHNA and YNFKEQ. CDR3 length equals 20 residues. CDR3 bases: TGTGCCAGCAGCCAAGGGACCATGGGACAGGGGACATCGAACACCGGGGAGCTGTTTTTT. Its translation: CASSQGTMGQGTSNTGELFF.

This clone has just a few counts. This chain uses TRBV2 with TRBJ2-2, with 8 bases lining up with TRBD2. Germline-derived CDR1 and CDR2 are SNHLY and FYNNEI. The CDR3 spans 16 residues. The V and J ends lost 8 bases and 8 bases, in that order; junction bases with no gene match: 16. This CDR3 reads CASRVGPGLEAGELFF. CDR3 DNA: TGTGCCAGCCGTGTCGGCCCGGGACTAGAGGCAGGGGAGCTGTTTTTT.

Here the CDR3 reads CATQPRGREAFF. As DNA, the CDR3 is TGTGCCACCCAACCCCGGGGCAGGGAAGCTTTCTTT. This chain links TRBV9 with TRBJ1-1; D possibly corresponds to TRBD1 (5 bases). Germline CDR1 SGDLS, CDR2 YYNGEE. CDR3 size: 12 residues. V was cut by 9 bases and J by 8 bases, with 17 bases left in between.

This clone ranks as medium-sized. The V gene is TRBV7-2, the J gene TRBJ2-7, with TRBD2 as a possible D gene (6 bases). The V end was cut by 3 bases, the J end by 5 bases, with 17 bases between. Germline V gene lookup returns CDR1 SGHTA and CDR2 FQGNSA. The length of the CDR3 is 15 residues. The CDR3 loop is CASSFLPGLNDEQYF. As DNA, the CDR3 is TGTGCCAGCAGCTTCCTTCCGGGACTCAACGACGAGCAGTACTTC.

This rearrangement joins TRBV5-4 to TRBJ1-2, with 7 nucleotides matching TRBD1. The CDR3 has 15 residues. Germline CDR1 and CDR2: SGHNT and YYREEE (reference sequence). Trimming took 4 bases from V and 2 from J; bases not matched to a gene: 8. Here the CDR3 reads CASSPAGQRNYGYTF. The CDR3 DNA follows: TGTGCCAGCAGCCCGGCGGGACAGAGAAACTATGGCTACACCTTC.